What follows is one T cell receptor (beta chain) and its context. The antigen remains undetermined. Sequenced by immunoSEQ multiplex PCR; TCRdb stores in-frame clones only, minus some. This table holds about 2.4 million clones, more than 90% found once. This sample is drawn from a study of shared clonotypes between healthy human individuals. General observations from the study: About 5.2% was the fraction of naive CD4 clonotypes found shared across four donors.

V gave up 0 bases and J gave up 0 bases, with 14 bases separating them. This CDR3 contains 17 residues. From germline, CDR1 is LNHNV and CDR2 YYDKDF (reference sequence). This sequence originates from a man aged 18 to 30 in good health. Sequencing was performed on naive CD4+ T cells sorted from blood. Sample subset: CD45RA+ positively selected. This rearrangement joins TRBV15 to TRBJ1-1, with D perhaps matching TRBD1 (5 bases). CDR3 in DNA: TGTGCCACCAGCAGAGATTGGGGGAGGGGTATGAACACTGAAGCTTTCTTT. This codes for CATSRDWGRGMNTEAFF.